This TCR beta chain is from a study of T cells in Graves' hyperthyroidism and ophthalmopathy. Points from the study as a whole: Prediction of ophthalmopathy progression came a median roughly 6.4 months pre-onset. Most clonotypes expanded in the thyroid (above 0.001) were also present in blood.

Newly diagnosed patients aged 18 to 65 had hyperthyroidism of under 2 months' duration. Diagnosis rested on symptoms, serum thyroxine and TRAb, thyroid ultrasound, and orbital computed tomography. CDR1 is SGHVS and CDR2 is FNYEAQ in the germline V gene. Trimming took off 6 bases at V and 7 bases at J, with 18 bases between the two ends. There are 15 residues in the CDR3. Concerning this clonotype itself: Its specificity is unknown.

Regions amplified from RNA transcripts were the TCR beta CDR3 regions. A first-round RT-PCR of the TCR CDR3 used the HTBI primer set. Each CDR3 protein gets one entry after TCRdb re-called the multiplex PCR reads with MiXCR. The sample has hundreds of thousands of distinct CDR3 sequences; approximately 15% are singletons. The receptor's source is a woman aged 18-29 years with Graves' hyperthyroidism. The chain couples TRBV7-6 to TRBJ1-4; D is unresolved. Input material: blood. The CDR3 loop is CASSPPGREFEKLFF. CDR3 DNA sequence: TGTGCCAGCAGTCCCCCCGGCAGAGAATTTGAAAAACTGTTTTTT.